This T cell receptor beta chain was obtained from a study of blood T cell repertoires in COVID-19. Followed over time, Seattle patients had been enrolled while infection was active. The CDR3 runs 16 residues. Repertoires were generated with immunoSEQ multiplex PCR, while TCRdb's copy carries only in-frame clones and drops some. The sample holds approximately 300,000 clones, approximately 92% seen once. The receptor was isolated from a woman younger than 45 with COVID-19, enrolled during active disease. The chain has TRBV12-2 and TRBJ2-7; TRBD1 is the table's D call and was not checked against the DNA. TRBV12-2 is described as a pseudogene. The specimen sequenced was peripheral blood. In DNA form, the CDR3 reads TGTGCAAGTCGCTTGACGGGACAGGAGCTCAGCTACGAGCAGTACTTC. Translated: CASRLTGQELSYEQYF.